The 21 T cell receptor beta chains reported below all come from one sample, sequenced in a study of blood T cell repertoires in COVID-19. Libraries were prepared by immunoSEQ multiplex PCR; TCRdb keeps only in-frame clonotypes and omits some of them. The sample lists some 250,000 clones; approximately 81% were seen once. Input material: peripheral blood. Source of these receptors: a woman aged 55-75 years with active or convalescent COVID-19.

The V and J genes are TRBV6-2 or TRBV6-3 and TRBJ2-1; TRBD2 aligns across 10 bases. The CDR3 is 16 amino acids. Unmatched junction bases numbered 4, after V lost 1 base and J lost 4 bases. Germline CDR1 is MNHEY and CDR2 is SVGEGT. CDR3 in DNA: TGTGCCAGCAGTTACTACTTAGCGGGGGGATACAATGAGCAGTTCTTC. It translates to CASSYYLAGGYNEQFF.

This clone was observed a handful of times. The CDR3 DNA is TGTGCCAGCAGCTTAGCGGTAGGGGCCGGCAATCAGCCCCAGCATTTT. Amino acid sequence: CASSLAVGAGNQPQHF. This sequence joins TRBV7-9 and TRBJ1-5, with TRBD1 as a possible D gene (5 bases). Trimming cost V 0 bases and J 2 bases, with 11 bases left between them. The CDR3 has 16 residues. Germline V lookup: CDR1 SEHNR, CDR2 FQNEAQ (reference sequence).

V is TRBV5-6 and J is TRBJ2-7, with 12 bases aligning to TRBD2. Germline CDR1 is SGHDT and CDR2 is YYEEEE. The CDR3 spans 17 residues. J lost 3 bases, V lost 4 bases, and 11 bases had no gene match. CDR3 loop: CASSHRYTTSGSYEQYF. CDR3 nucleotides: TGTGCCAGCAGCCACCGATATACGACTAGCGGGAGCTACGAGCAGTACTTC.

The chain carries TRBV28 and TRBJ1-1; maybe TRBD1 (5 bases). The ends were cut back, 7 bases at V and 1 base at J, with 16 bases in the middle. This CDR3 contains 15 residues. Germline CDR1 and CDR2: MDHEN and SYDVKM. CDR3 nucleotide sequence: TGTGCCAGCAACCTACCCAGGGATCGGAACACTGAAGCTTTCTTT. Residues: CASNLPRDRNTEAFF.

The V gene is TRBV14, the J gene TRBJ2-4; tentative D call: TRBD2 (5 bases). Per germline, CDR1 SGHDN and CDR2 FVKESK. Trimming removed 0 bases at V and 8 bases at J, with 11 bases between. The CDR3 is 14 amino acids. The CDR3 DNA reads as TGTGCCAGCAGCCAAGATCCGGGGTACGACATTCAGTACTTC. Protein product: CASSQDPGYDIQYF.

The rearrangement joins TRBV7-7 to TRBJ2-5; perhaps D is TRBD1 or TRBD2 (5 bases each). Germline-derived CDR1 and CDR2 are SSHAT and FNYEAQ (reference sequence). The CDR3 totals 12 residues. CDR3 DNA: TGTGCTAGCGCCAGGGTAGGGGAGACCCAGTACTTC. Translation gives CASARVGETQYF. Full variable domain (remainder filled in from reference TRBV7-7 and TRBJ2-5): GAGVSQSPRYKVTKRGQDVTLRCDPISSHATLYWYQQALGQGPEFLTYFNYEAQPDKSGLPSDRFSAERPEGSISTLTIQRTEQRDSAMYRCASARVGETQYFGPGTRLLVL.

This chain uses TRBV5-1 with TRBJ1-1; weak D call: TRBD1 (6 bases). The CDR3 is made up of 14 amino acids. V was shortened by 1 base and J by 5 bases, with 12 bases between the two germline ends. The germline gives CDR1 SGHRS, CDR2 YFSETQ. CDR3 amino acids: CASSLPGAGTEAFF. The DNA for the CDR3 is TGCGCCAGCAGCTTGCCAGGGGCGGGTACTGAAGCTTTCTTT.

This clone was counted between two and nine times. J is TRBJ2-7 and V is TRBV5-4, with 9 bases fitting TRBD1. Germline CDR1 reads SGHNT; CDR2 reads YYREEE (reference sequence). CDR3 length: 15 amino acids. Trimming took 2 bases from V and 2 from J; bases not matched to a gene: 5. The CDR3 bases are TGTGCCAGCAGCTTCGGGACAGGGAAGGCCTACGAGCAGTACTTC. As protein: CASSFGTGKAYEQYF.

V gene TRBV3-1 (or the pseudogene TRBV3-2) combines with J gene TRBJ2-5, with D possibly TRBD1 on 7 matching bases. The ends were cut back, 2 bases at V and 3 bases at J, with 19 bases in the middle. The CDR3 runs 17 residues. Germline CDR1 is LGHDT and CDR2 is YNNKEL (reference sequence). The CDR3 here is CASSQKYLRGAKETQYF. The CDR3 DNA follows: TGTGCCAGCAGCCAAAAGTATCTCAGGGGGGCCAAAGAGACCCAGTACTTC.

The chain uses TRBV27 and TRBJ2-2; 10 bases are shared with TRBD1. Trimming cost V 8 bases and J 5 bases; bases outside gene matches: 5. CDR3 length: 14 residues. The germline gives CDR1 MNHEY, CDR2 SMNVEV (reference sequence). The CDR3 sequence is CASLGQGYTGELFF. CDR3 bases: TGTGCCAGCCTGGGACAGGGGTATACCGGGGAGCTGTTTTTT.

The V gene is TRBV18, the J gene TRBJ1-1; D is ambiguous. The CDR3 extends over 16 amino acids. Germline V gene data show CDR1 as KGHSH and CDR2 as LQKENI. Deletions cut 4 bases from V and 1 base from J, with 16 bases between. CDR3 sequence (DNA): TGTGCCAGCTCACAGCGGGTCCGGGTCTCGAACACTGAAGCTTTCTTT. Translating it yields CASSQRVRVSNTEAFF.

The V gene is TRBV30, the J gene TRBJ1-6, with D maybe TRBD1 (5 bases). There are 13 residues in the CDR3. Germline CDR1 and CDR2: GTSNPN and SVGIG (reference sequence). Trimming pared 5 bases from V and 3 bases from J, leaving 8 bases between. The DNA for the CDR3 is TGTGCCTGGGGGGCGGACTATAATTCACCCCTCCACTTT. Translated, it gives CAWGADYNSPLHF.

V and J are TRBV5-4 and TRBJ1-1, with TRBD1 matching over 9 bases. CDR1 SGHNT and CDR2 YYREEE come from the germline V gene (reference sequence). V was clipped by 3 bases and J by 1 base; unmatched bases: 4. CDR3 length: 15 amino acids. CDR3 DNA sequence: TGTGCCAGCAGCTCGGGACAGGGAACGAACACTGAAGCTTTCTTT. This sequence encodes CASSSGQGTNTEAFF.

The CDR3 bases are TGTGCCAGCAGCTCGTCTCATAGGGGAGGGTCCTACGAGCAGTACTTC. Translation: CASSSSHRGGSYEQYF. This chain connects TRBV7-8 to TRBJ2-7; 7 bases align to TRBD2. Trimming removed 4 bases from V and 1 base from J; junction bases left unmatched: 10. Germline assignment: CDR1 SGHVS and CDR2 FQNEAQ. The CDR3 consists of 16 residues.

The V gene is TRBV5-1, the J gene TRBJ2-7; 10 bases match TRBD1. In germline, CDR1 is SGHRS, CDR2 YFSETQ. Trimming removed 4 bases from V and 7 bases from J; junction bases left unmatched: 14. CDR3 size: 16 residues. The CDR3 DNA reads as TGCGCCAGCAGCCCGCCCGGGACAGGGGCCTCGGGGGAGCAGTACTTC. It translates to CASSPPGTGASGEQYF.

At least ten counts were recorded for this clone. The V and J genes are TRBV2 and TRBJ1-4; D is ambiguous. The CDR3 extends over 14 amino acids. Between the trimmed V and J ends, which lost 1 base and 8 bases, there was a span of 11 bases. Germline V gene sequence: CDR1 SNHLY, CDR2 FYNNEI. DNA for the CDR3: TGTGCCAGCAGTGAAGAAACAGCCGCCGAAAAACTGTTTTTT. The encoded protein is CASSEETAAEKLFF.

The rearrangement joins TRBV4-3 to TRBJ1-3; D not certain. V shed 0 bases and J shed 0 bases, with 12 bases lying between them. This CDR3 is 17 amino acids long. Germline V gene data show CDR1 as LGHNA and CDR2 as YSLEER. CDR3 sequence (DNA): TGCGCCAGCAGCCAAGAGGGAGCGTGGGCCTCTGGAAACACCATATATTTT. Protein product: CASSQEGAWASGNTIYF.

The chain is built from TRBV6-4 and TRBJ2-1; 11 bases agree with TRBD2. Per germline, CDR1 MRHNA and CDR2 SNTAGT. V shed 5 bases and J 6 bases; nucleotides not matched to a gene: 9. The CDR3 spans 16 residues. The CDR3 region is CASSLTSGGLVNEQFF. Written as DNA, the CDR3 is TGTGCCAGCAGTCTTACTAGCGGGGGACTGGTCAATGAGCAGTTCTTC.

This sequence joins TRBV5-1 and TRBJ1-3, with 8 bases fitting TRBD1. Unmatched junction bases numbered 9, after V lost 4 bases and J lost 3 bases. CDR3 length equals 16 residues. Looked up from germline, CDR1 is SGHRS and CDR2 is YFSETQ. The CDR3 coding sequence is TGCGCCAGCAGCCCGGGACAGGAAGGTTATGGAAACACCATATATTTT. Translating it yields CASSPGQEGYGNTIYF.

The genes are TRBV12-3 or TRBV12-4 and TRBJ1-5; no firm D call. This CDR3 is 13 amino acids long. Trimming removed 3 bases at V and 9 bases at J, with 12 bases between. The CDR3 spells CASSLTLVRPQHF. The CDR3 DNA sequence: TGTGCCAGCAGTTTGACGCTAGTGAGGCCCCAGCATTTT.

This sequence joins TRBV19 and TRBJ2-3; 7 nucleotides agree with TRBD1. The germline CDR1 and CDR2 sequences are LNHDA and SQIVND (reference sequence). The CDR3 is made up of 18 amino acids. Losses at the gene ends were 3 bases for V and 1 base for J; bases not matched to a gene: 13. CDR3 sequence: CASSILIRSTGRTDTQYF. CDR3 DNA: TGTGCCAGTAGTATTCTAATCCGTTCGACAGGGCGCACAGATACGCAGTATTTT. The entire variable domain, with the rest obtained from reference TRBV19 and TRBJ2-3, is as follows: DGGITQSPKYLFRKEGQNVTLSCEQNLNHDAMYWYRQDPGQGLRLIYYSQIVNDFQKGDIAEGYSVSREKKESFPLTVTSAQKNPTAFYLCASSILIRSTGRTDTQYFGPGTRLTVL.